A single sample gave rise to the 4 T cell receptor beta chains below, sequenced in a study of blood T cell repertoires in COVID-19. The protocol was immunoSEQ multiplex PCR, while the TCRdb copy is restricted to in-frame clones and leaves out a portion. The sample lists 150,000 to 200,000 clones; roughly 80% were seen once. Sequencing used peripheral blood. The receptors originated from a woman aged 25 to 39 with acute or convalescent COVID-19.

The rearrangement uses TRBV3-1 (or the pseudogene TRBV3-2) and TRBJ1-2; TRBD1 matches at 10 bases. Germline V gene sequence: CDR1 LGHDT, CDR2 YNNKEL (reference sequence). This CDR3 spans 14 amino acids. The trim removed 3 bases at V and 9 bases at J, leaving 7 bases unmatched. CDR3 nucleotide sequence: TGTGCCAGCAGCCACCTGACAGGGGGCGAACGCTACACCTTC. Translated: CASSHLTGGERYTF.

This rearrangement joins TRBV6-5 to TRBJ1-1; a possible D gene is TRBD1 (6 bases). Trimming took off 0 bases at V and 6 bases at J, with 11 bases between the two ends. Germline CDR1 and CDR2: MNHEY and SVGAGI. There are 14 residues in the CDR3. The CDR3 nucleotides read TGTGCCAGCAGTTACTCGTCGGGGGGGCCTGAAGCTTTCTTT. Protein sequence: CASSYSSGGPEAFF.

The chain has TRBV27 and TRBJ2-5, with D possibly TRBD1 on 6 matching bases. The CDR3 covers 15 residues. Trimming took 1 base from V and 5 from J, leaving 14 bases between them. Germline-derived CDR1 and CDR2 are MNHEY and SMNVEV (reference sequence). CDR3 DNA: TGTGCCAGCAGTTTATTCCAGGGGTCAGGGGAGACCCAGTACTTC. Its protein is CASSLFQGSGETQYF.

The V gene is TRBV10-3, the J gene TRBJ1-1; no clear D. The CDR3 extends over 11 amino acids. Germline lookup yields CDR1 ENHRY and CDR2 SYGVKD. Trimming pared 0 bases from V and 8 bases from J, leaving 4 bases between. Written as DNA, the CDR3 is TGTGCCATCAGTGAGTCGACAGAAGCTTTCTTT. It codes for CAISESTEAFF.